The 25 T cell receptor beta chains listed next were all sequenced from one sample in a study of control samples from healthy donors and cancer patients. Only in-frame clones appear in the TCRdb table, and some are missing; sequencing was by immunoSEQ multiplex PCR. The sample records 160,000 or so clones, under 96% being singletons. Input material: blood. The receptors shown here come from a woman younger than 45 in good health.

The V gene is TRBV7-2, the J gene TRBJ2-7; 10 bases map to TRBD1. From germline, CDR1 is SGHTA and CDR2 FQGNSA. The trim removed 0 bases at V and 0 bases at J, leaving 8 bases unmatched. The CDR3 sequence is 18 residues long. CDR3 residues: CASSLATTGTGASYEQYF. The CDR3 DNA sequence: TGTGCCAGCAGCTTAGCCACCACCGGGACAGGGGCCTCCTACGAGCAGTACTTC. Full variable domain (outside the CDR3, taken from reference TRBV7-2 and TRBJ2-7): GAGVSQSPSNKVTEKGKDVELRCDPISGHTALYWYRQSLGQGLEFLIYFQGNSAPDKSGLPSDRFSAERTGGSVSTLTIQRTQQEDSAVYLCASSLATTGTGASYEQYFGPGTRLTVT.

This clone was seen a few times. The chain employs TRBV20-1 and TRBJ1-3; 8 bases are shared with TRBD1. The CDR3 totals 15 residues. CDR1 and CDR2 (germline): DFQATT, SNEGSKA (reference sequence). Trimming at V came to 4 bases and at J to 0 bases, leaving 5 bases not matched to a gene. CDR3 coding DNA: TGCAGTGCTACTGACAGGGGTTACTCTGGAAACACCATATATTTT. Translating gives CSATDRGYSGNTIYF.

The J gene is TRBJ1-5, the V gene TRBV19; 7 bases line up with TRBD1. J was trimmed by 1 base and V by 1 base; bases with no gene match: 4. The CDR3 spans 16 residues. CDR1 LNHDA and CDR2 SQIVND come from the germline V gene (reference sequence). CDR3 coding DNA: TGTGCCAGTAGTATAGGGCGGACAGGAAGCAATCAGCCCCAGCATTTT. This codes for CASSIGRTGSNQPQHF.

This clone is medium-sized in the sample. The rearrangement joins TRBV3-1 (or the pseudogene TRBV3-2) to TRBJ2-7; 11 positions match TRBD1. Looked up from germline, CDR1 is LGHDT and CDR2 is YNNKEL (reference sequence). This CDR3 comprises 16 residues. Germline trimming cut 0 bases from V and 3 bases from J; bases unmatched to any gene: 4. CDR3 amino acids: CASSQDLGTGGYEQYF. DNA of the CDR3: TGTGCCAGCAGCCAAGATCTCGGGACAGGGGGCTACGAGCAGTACTTC.

V usage is TRBV28 and J usage is TRBJ2-3; 9 bases fit TRBD1. The V segment lost 8 bases and the J segment 4 bases; nucleotides outside the gene matches: 10. The CDR3 loop spans 15 amino acids. Per the germline V gene, CDR1 is MDHEN and CDR2 is SYDVKM. This CDR3 is CASETHRGPADTQYF. In DNA form, the CDR3 reads TGTGCCAGCGAAACTCACAGGGGGCCGGCAGATACGCAGTATTTT.

The chain combines TRBV5-5 with TRBJ2-2; the match to TRBD2 covers 8 bases. Trimming removed 7 bases from V and 4 bases from J; junction bases left unmatched: 3. CDR3 size: 13 residues. From germline, CDR1 is SGHKS and CDR2 YYEKEE (reference sequence). The CDR3 sequence is CASGREGTGELFF. The CDR3 coding sequence is TGTGCCAGCGGTCGGGAGGGCACCGGGGAGCTGTTTTTT.

J is TRBJ2-7 and V is TRBV9, with D unresolved. Germline V gene data show CDR1 as SGDLS and CDR2 as YYNGEE. This CDR3 has 15 residues. Between the trimmed V and J ends, which lost 2 bases and 0 bases, there was a span of 12 bases. The CDR3 DNA reads TGTGCCAGCAGCGTTAACTGGGGAAGCTCCTACGAGCAGTACTTC. Protein sequence: CASSVNWGSSYEQYF.

V usage is TRBV7-2 and J usage is TRBJ1-2; perhaps TRBD1 as D (5 bases). Germline V CDR1 and CDR2: SGHTA, FQGNSA. CDR3 length equals 17 residues. The V and J ends lost 2 bases and 4 bases respectively, with 20 bases between them. The CDR3 is CASSLWPSVRALYGYTF. The DNA for the CDR3 is TGTGCCAGCAGCTTATGGCCCTCGGTCAGGGCCCTCTATGGCTACACCTTC.

The V call is TRBV14, the J call TRBJ2-7; a weak D match, TRBD1 (6 bases). V was trimmed by 0 bases and J by 3 bases, leaving 15 bases between them. Germline V gives CDR1 SGHDN, CDR2 FVKESK. The CDR3 contains 16 residues. CDR3 in amino acids: CASSQDVPGQYYEQYF. CDR3 nucleotide sequence: TGTGCCAGCAGCCAAGATGTCCCGGGACAATACTACGAGCAGTACTTC.

Regarding this clone: This CDR3 is also generated by other DNA sequences in the sample. This sequence joins TRBV28 and TRBJ2-7; D is unclear. From germline, CDR1 is MDHEN and CDR2 SYDVKM. This CDR3 has 12 residues. V was shortened by 6 bases and J by 10 bases, with 16 bases between the two germline ends. This CDR3 reads CASSPVRWEQYF. In nucleotides, the CDR3 is TGTGCCAGCAGCCCTGTGCGGTGGGAACAGTACTTC.

The chain carries TRBV28 and TRBJ1-5; TRBD1 matches 10 bases. The germline gives CDR1 MDHEN, CDR2 SYDVKM. Trimming removed 4 bases from V and 2 bases from J; junction bases left unmatched: 5. The CDR3 extends over 16 amino acids. The CDR3 nucleotides are TGTGCCAGCAGTTCCCCTGACAGGGGGCGCAATCAGCCCCAGCATTTT. It specifies CASSSPDRGRNQPQHF.

The chain employs TRBV5-1 and TRBJ2-5, with TRBD2 as a possible D gene (6 bases). The CDR3 extends over 16 amino acids. V was pared by 0 bases and J by 2 bases, with 14 bases between. In germline, CDR1 is SGHRS, CDR2 YFSETQ. The CDR3 DNA follows: TGCGCCAGCAGCTTGGAAGGTCTACTAGCACAAGAGACCCAGTACTTC. Amino acids: CASSLEGLLAQETQYF.

V and J are TRBV7-9 and TRBJ2-7; 12 bases align to TRBD2. The germline gives CDR1 SEHNR, CDR2 FQNEAQ (reference sequence). This CDR3 has 17 residues. V lost 4 bases to trimming and J lost 6 bases; unmatched junction nucleotides: 13. CDR3 in amino acids: CASSSTTSGRFLSEQYF. The CDR3 DNA is TGTGCCAGCAGCTCCACCACTAGCGGGAGGTTCCTTTCCGAGCAGTACTTC.

The V gene is TRBV4-1, the J gene TRBJ1-6; D is ambiguous. The CDR3 spans 15 residues. In germline, CDR1 is MGHRA, CDR2 YSYEKL. V was trimmed by 0 bases and J by 3 bases, leaving 6 bases between them. As DNA, the CDR3 is TGCGCCAGCAGCCAAGACCCTTTCTATAATTCACCCCTCCACTTT. This encodes CASSQDPFYNSPLHF.

The chain is built from TRBV7-3 and TRBJ1-1; D gene unclear. This CDR3 has 14 residues. The V and J ends lost 2 bases and 3 bases respectively, with 10 bases between them. Germline V gives CDR1 SGHTA, CDR2 FQGTGA. This CDR3 is CASSLFLIDTEAFF. CDR3 bases: TGTGCCAGCAGCTTATTCCTCATAGACACTGAAGCTTTCTTT.

V usage is TRBV4-1 and J usage is TRBJ1-1, with TRBD1 matching 7 bases. This CDR3 has 18 residues. V lost 1 base and J lost 0; bases outside the gene matches: 11. The germline gives CDR1 MGHRA, CDR2 YSYEKL. This chain's CDR3 is CASSQVTGGQKLNTEAFF. The CDR3, as DNA: TGCGCCAGCAGCCAAGTTACTGGGGGACAGAAATTGAACACTGAAGCTTTCTTT.

The genes are TRBV5-1 and TRBJ1-2, with D uncertain. This CDR3 region has 13 residues. With 5 bases removed from V and 8 bases from J, the gap between germline ends came to 16 bases. The germline V gene has CDR1 SGHRS and CDR2 YFSETQ. CDR3 sequence: CASSPEGELGYTF. CDR3 coding DNA: TGCGCCAGCAGTCCCGAGGGTGAGTTAGGCTACACCTTC.

The chain joins TRBV6-6 to TRBJ1-1, with 7 nucleotides matching TRBD1. The CDR3 is made up of 14 amino acids. CDR1 is MNHNY and CDR2 is SVGAGI in the germline V gene (reference sequence). The trim removed 2 bases at V and 2 bases at J, leaving 2 bases unmatched. The CDR3 reads CASSYRDRNTEAFF. Written as DNA, the CDR3 is TGTGCCAGCAGTTACAGGGACAGAAACACTGAAGCTTTCTTT.

The chain has TRBV28 and TRBJ1-1; no clear D gene. This CDR3 is 15 amino acids long. Germline loops: CDR1 MDHEN, CDR2 SYDVKM. Trimming removed 3 bases from V and 1 base from J, with 12 bases in between. The CDR3 DNA follows: TGTGCCAGCAGTTTGATCACGGATCCGAACACTGAAGCTTTCTTT. It encodes CASSLITDPNTEAFF.

In its sample, this clone was seen once. The chain combines TRBV7-2 with TRBJ2-6; no clear D. Germline CDR1 SGHTA, CDR2 FQGNSA. The CDR3 sequence is 14 residues long. Trimming shortened V by 5 bases and J by 5 bases, and 10 bases separated the two germline ends. Here the CDR3 DNA reads TGTGCCAGCAGCCACCGGGCCCGGGCCAACGTCCTGACTTTC. Its translation is CASSHRARANVLTF.

V usage is TRBV5-4 and J usage is TRBJ1-4, with 7 positions matching TRBD1. The CDR3 runs 15 residues. Germline V gives CDR1 SGHNT, CDR2 YYREEE (reference sequence). V lost 5 bases to trimming and J lost 6 bases; unmatched junction nucleotides: 10. CDR3 nucleotide sequence: TGTGCCAGCAGTCTAACAGGGGATAGAGATGAAAAACTGTTTTTT. It encodes CASSLTGDRDEKLFF.

The rearrangement links TRBV28 to TRBJ2-5; D is ambiguous. In germline, CDR1 is MDHEN, CDR2 SYDVKM. V was clipped by 6 bases and J by 9 bases, with 14 bases between them. The CDR3 covers 12 residues. CDR3 DNA sequence: TGTGCCAGCAGCCAATCCCGATTGCCCCAGTACTTC. Translated: CASSQSRLPQYF.

V gene TRBV27 combines with J gene TRBJ1-4, with D perhaps TRBD1 (6 bases). The CDR3 has 15 residues. The germline V gene encodes CDR1 MNHEY and CDR2 SMNVEV (reference sequence). With 6 bases removed from V and 7 bases from J, the gap between germline ends came to 18 bases. The CDR3 reads CASSPTGTNSEKLFF. CDR3 bases: TGTGCCAGCAGCCCAACGGGGACAAATAGTGAAAAACTGTTTTTT.

Written as DNA, the CDR3 is TGTGCCAGCAGACCGACAGTCCTGAACTATGGCTACACCTTC. Translating gives CASRPTVLNYGYTF. V usage is TRBV11-2 and J usage is TRBJ1-2; possible D gene TRBD1, 5 bases. CDR3 size: 14 residues. V gave up 6 bases and J gave up 2 bases, with 13 bases separating them. CDR1 and CDR2 from the germline V gene are SGHAT and FQNNGV.

The chain's CDR3 is CASSAGLAGDEQFF. The CDR3 bases are TGTGCCAGCAGCGCGGGACTAGCGGGAGATGAGCAGTTCTTC. The chain employs TRBV7-3 and TRBJ2-1; 14 nucleotides match TRBD2. Per germline, CDR1 SGHTA and CDR2 FQGTGA. V shed 5 bases and J 8 bases; nucleotides not matched to a gene: 2. The CDR3 spans 14 residues.